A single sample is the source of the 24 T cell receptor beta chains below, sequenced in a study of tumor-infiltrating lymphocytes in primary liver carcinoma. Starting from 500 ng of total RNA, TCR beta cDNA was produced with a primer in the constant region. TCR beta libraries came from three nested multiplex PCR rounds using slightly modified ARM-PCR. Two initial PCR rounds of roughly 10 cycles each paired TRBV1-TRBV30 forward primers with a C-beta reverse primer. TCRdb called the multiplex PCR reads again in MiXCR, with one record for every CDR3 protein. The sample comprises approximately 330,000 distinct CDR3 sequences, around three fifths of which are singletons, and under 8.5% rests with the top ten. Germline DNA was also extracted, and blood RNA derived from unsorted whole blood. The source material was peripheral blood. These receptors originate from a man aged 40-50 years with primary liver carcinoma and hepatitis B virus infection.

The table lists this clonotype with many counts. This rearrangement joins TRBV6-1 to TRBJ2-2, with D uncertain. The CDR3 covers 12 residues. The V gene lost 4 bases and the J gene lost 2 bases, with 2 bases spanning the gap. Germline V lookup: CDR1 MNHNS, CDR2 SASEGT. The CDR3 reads CASSVNTGELFF. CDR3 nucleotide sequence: TGTGCCAGCAGTGTTAACACCGGGGAGCTGTTTTTT.

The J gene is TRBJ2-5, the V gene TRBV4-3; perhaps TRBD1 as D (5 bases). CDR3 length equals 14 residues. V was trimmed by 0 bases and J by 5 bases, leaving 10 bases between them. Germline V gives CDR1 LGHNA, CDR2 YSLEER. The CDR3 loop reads CASSQEAGNETQYF. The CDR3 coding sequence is TGCGCCAGCAGCCAAGAGGCAGGGAATGAGACCCAGTACTTC.

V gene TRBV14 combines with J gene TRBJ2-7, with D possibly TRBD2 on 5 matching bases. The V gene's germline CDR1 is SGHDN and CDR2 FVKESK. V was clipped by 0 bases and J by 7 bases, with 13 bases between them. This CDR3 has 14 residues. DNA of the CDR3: TGTGCCAGCAGCCAAGATCCGGGGTTGGGGGAGCAGTACTTC. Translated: CASSQDPGLGEQYF.

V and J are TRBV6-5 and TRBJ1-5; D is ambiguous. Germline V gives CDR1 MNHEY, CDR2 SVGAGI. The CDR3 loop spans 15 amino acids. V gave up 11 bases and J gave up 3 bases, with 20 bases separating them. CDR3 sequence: CAGCYGVPLNQPQHF. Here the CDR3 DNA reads TGTGCCGGCTGTTACGGGGTACCACTCAATCAGCCCCAGCATTTT.

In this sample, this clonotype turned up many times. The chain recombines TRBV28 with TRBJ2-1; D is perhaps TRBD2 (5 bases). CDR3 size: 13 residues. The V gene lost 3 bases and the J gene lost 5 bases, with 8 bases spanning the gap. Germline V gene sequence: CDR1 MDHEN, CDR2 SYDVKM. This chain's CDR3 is CASSFRLHNEQFF. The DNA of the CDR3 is TGTGCCAGCAGTTTTAGACTACACAATGAGCAGTTCTTC.

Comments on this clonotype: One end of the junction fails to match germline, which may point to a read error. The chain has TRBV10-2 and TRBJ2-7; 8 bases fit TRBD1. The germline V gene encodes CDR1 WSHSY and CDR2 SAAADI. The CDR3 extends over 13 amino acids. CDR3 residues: CASSPGQAYDQYF. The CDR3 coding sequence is TGCGCCAGTAGTCCGGGACAGGCCTACGATCAGTACTTC.

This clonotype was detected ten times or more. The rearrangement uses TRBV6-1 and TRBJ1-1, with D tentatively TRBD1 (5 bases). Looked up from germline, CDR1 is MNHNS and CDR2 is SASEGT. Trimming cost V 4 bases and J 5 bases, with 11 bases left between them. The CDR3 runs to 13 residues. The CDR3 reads CASSAGGRTEAFF. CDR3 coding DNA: TGTGCCAGCAGTGCCGGGGGAAGAACTGAAGCTTTCTTT.

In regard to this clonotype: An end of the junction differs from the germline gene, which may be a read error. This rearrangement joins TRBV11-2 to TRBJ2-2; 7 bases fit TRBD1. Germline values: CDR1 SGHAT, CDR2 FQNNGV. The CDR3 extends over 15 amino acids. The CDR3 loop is CANSLVQGRTGELFF. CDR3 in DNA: TGTGCCAACAGCTTAGTACAGGGGCGGACAGGGGAGCTGTTTTTT.

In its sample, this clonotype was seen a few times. The CDR3 is CASSPGQHMLVNEKLFF. In DNA form, the CDR3 reads TGTGCCAGCAGCCCGGGACAGCACATGTTGGTTAATGAAAAACTGTTTTTT. This sequence joins TRBV4-2 and TRBJ1-4; 7 nucleotides agree with TRBD1. Germline V lookup: CDR1 LGHNA, CDR2 YNFKEQ. The CDR3 is made up of 17 amino acids. The ends lost 4 bases at V and 4 bases at J; junction bases unmatched: 12.

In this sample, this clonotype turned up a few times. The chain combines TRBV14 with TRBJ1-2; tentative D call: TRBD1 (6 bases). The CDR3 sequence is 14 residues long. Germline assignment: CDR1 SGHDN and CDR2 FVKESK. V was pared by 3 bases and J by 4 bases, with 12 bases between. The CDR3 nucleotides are TGTGCCAGCAGCCACGGACAGTCGAGCTATGGCTACACCTTC. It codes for CASSHGQSSYGYTF.

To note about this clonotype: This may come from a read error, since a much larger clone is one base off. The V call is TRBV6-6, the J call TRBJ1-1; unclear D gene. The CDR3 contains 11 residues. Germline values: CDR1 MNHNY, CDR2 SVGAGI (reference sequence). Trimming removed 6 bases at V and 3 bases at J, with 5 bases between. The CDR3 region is CASRGYTEAFF. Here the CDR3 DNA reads TGTGCCAGCAGAGGGTACACTGAAGCTTTCTTT.

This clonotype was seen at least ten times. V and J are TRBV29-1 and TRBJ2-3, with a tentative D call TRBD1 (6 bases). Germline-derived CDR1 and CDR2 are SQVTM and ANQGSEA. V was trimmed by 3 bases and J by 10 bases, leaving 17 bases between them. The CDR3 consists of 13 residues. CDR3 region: CSVEAGAQSSQYF. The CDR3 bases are TGCAGCGTTGAGGCAGGGGCACAATCATCGCAGTATTTT.

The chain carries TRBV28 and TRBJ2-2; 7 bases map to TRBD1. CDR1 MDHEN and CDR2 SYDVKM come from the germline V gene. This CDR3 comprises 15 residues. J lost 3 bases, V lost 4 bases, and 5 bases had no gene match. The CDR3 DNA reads TGTGCCAGCAGTTCAAGGGGGCTCCACACCGGGGAGCTGTTTTTT. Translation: CASSSRGLHTGELFF.

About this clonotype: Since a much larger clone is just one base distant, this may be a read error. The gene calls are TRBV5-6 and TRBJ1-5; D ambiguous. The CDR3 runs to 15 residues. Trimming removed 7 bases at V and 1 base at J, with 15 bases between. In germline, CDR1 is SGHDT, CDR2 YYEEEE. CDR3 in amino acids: CASGSGTGSNQPQHF. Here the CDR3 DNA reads TGTGCCAGCGGTAGTGGCACCGGGAGCAATCAGCCCCAGCATTTT.

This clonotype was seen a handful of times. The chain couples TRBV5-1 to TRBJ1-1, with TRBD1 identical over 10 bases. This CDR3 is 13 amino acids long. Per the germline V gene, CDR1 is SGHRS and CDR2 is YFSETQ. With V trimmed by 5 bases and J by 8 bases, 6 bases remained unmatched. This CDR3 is CASRFDRGLEAFF. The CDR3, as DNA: TGCGCCAGCAGGTTCGACAGGGGGCTGGAAGCTTTCTTT.

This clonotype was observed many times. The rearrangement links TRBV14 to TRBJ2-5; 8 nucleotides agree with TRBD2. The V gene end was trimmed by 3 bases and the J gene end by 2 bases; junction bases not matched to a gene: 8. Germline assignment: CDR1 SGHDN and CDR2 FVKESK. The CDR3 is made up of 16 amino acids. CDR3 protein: CASSHRSGSPQETQYF. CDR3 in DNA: TGTGCCAGCAGCCATAGGAGCGGGAGCCCGCAAGAGACCCAGTACTTC.

The CDR3 sequence: CASSPTQGYHEKAFF. CDR3 in DNA: TGTGCCAGCAGCCCAACACAGGGGTACCACGAAAAAGCTTTCTTT. The chain uses TRBV13 and TRBJ1-1; TRBD1 matches at 7 bases. From germline, CDR1 is PRHDT and CDR2 FYEKMQ (reference sequence). With 5 bases clipped from V and 9 bases from J, the junction kept 15 bases outside the gene matches. The CDR3 contains 15 residues.

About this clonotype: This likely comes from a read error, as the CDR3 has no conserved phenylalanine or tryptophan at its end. CDR3 coding DNA: TGCGCCAGCAGTGAGGTTTCAGGCAACTATGACTACACCCTC. Translation: CASSEVSGNYDYTL. The rearrangement uses TRBV10-2 and TRBJ1-2; D remains unclear. Germline values: CDR1 WSHSY, CDR2 SAAADI. The CDR3 sequence is 14 residues long.

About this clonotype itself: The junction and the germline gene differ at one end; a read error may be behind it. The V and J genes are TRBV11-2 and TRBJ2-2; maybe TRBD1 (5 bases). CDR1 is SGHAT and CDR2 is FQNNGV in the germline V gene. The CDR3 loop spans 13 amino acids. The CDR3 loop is CATSLQVPGELFF. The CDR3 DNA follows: TGTGCCACCAGCTTACAGGTACCCGGGGAGCTGTTTTTT.

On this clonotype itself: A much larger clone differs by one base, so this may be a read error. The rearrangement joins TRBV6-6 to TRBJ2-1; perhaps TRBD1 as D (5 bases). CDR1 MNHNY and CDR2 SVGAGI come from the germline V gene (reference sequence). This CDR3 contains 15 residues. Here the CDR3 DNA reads TGTGCCAGCAGAGCCCAGGGCCGCTCCTACAATGAGCAGTCCTTC. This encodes CASRAQGRSYNEQSF.

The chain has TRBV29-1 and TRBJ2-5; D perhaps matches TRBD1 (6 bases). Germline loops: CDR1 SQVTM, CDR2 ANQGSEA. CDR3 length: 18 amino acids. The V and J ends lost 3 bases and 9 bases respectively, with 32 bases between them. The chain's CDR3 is CSVDLTIQGRGYHEAQYF. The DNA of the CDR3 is TGCAGCGTTGACCTTACAATTCAGGGGCGCGGGTACCATGAGGCCCAGTACTTC.

CDR3 sequence: CATNRQDSYEQYF. CDR3 bases: TGTGCCACCAACAGACAGGACTCCTACGAGCAGTACTTC. The chain joins TRBV7-9 to TRBJ2-7; D may be TRBD1 (6 bases). The ends were cut back, 10 bases at V and 0 bases at J, with 13 bases in the middle. The V gene's germline CDR1 is SEHNR and CDR2 FQNEAQ (reference sequence). The length of the CDR3 is 13 residues.

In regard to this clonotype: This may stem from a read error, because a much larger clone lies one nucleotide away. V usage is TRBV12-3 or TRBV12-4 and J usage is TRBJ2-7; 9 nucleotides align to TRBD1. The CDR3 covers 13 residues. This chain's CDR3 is CTSSLQGAYEQYF. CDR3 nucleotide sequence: TGTACCAGCAGTTTACAGGGGGCATACGAGCAGTACTTC.

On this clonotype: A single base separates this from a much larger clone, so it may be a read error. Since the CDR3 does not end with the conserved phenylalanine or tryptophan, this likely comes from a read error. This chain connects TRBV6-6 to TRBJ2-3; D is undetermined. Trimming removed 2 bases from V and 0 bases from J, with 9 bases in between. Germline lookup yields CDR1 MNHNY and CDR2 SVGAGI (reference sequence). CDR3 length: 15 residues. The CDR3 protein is CASSYIQLSTDTQYL. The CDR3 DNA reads TGTGCCAGCAGTTACATCCAGCTTAGCACAGATACGCAGTATCTT.